The T cell receptor (beta chain) under discussion was sequenced for a study of cytomegalovirus exposure and HLA in healthy donors. PCR involved 60 Vbeta and 13 Jbeta primers. Method: immunoSEQ multiplex PCR; TCRdb's copy keeps in-frame clones and lacks some. The sample includes more than 70,000 clones, 77% of them seen just once. Whole-study results and caveats: A later analysis showed HLA-associated TCR beta chains outstripping equally common others in clonal expansion.

A remark on this clone: Its antigen is still unknown. The junction departs from the called germline gene at one end, perhaps through a read error.

CDR1 is SGHTA, CDR2 FQGNSA, per germline. The CDR3 spans 16 residues. The source is a man aged 45-60 years in good health and CMV-seropositive. The specimen sequenced was PBMCs. The gene calls are TRBV7-2 and TRBJ2-5; 10 nucleotides line up with TRBD1. CDR3 nucleotide sequence: TGTGCCAACAGCATAGGACAGGGGGTGTACCAAGAGACCCAGTACTTC. It encodes CANSIGQGVYQETQYF.